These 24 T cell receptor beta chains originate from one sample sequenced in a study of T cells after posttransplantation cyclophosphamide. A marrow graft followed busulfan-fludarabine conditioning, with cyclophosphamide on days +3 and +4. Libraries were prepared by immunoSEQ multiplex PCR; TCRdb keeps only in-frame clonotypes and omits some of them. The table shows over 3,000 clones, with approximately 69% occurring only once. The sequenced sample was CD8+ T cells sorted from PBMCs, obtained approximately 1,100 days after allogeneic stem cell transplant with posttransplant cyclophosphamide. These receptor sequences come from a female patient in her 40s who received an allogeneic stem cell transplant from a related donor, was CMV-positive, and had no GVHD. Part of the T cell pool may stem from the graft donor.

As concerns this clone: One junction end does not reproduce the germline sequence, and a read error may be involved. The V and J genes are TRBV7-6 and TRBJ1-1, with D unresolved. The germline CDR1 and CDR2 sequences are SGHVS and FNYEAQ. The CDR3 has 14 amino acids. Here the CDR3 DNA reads TGTGCCAGCAGCTTAGCGCGAGGTTACACTGAAGCTTTATTT. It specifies CASSLARGYTEALF.

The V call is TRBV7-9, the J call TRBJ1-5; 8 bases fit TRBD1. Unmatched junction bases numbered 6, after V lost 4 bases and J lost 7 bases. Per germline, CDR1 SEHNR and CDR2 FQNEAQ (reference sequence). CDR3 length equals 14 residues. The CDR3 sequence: CASSSGQGPQPQHF. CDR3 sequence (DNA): TGTGCCAGCAGCTCTGGACAGGGCCCCCAGCCCCAGCATTTT.

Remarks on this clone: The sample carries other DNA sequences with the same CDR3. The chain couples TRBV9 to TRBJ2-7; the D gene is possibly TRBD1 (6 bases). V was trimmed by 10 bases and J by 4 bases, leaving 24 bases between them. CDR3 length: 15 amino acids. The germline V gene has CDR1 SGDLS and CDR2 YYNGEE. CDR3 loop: CACFFKQGTAYEQYF. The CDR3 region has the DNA TGTGCCTGTTTCTTCAAGCAGGGGACGGCATACGAGCAGTACTTC.

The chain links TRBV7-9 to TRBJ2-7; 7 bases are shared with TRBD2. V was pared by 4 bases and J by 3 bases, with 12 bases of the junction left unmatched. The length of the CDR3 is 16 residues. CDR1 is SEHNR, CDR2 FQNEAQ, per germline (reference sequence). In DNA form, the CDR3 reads TGTGCCAGCAGCTCGGAAGCCGGGACTATACTCTACGAGCAGTACTTC. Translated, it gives CASSSEAGTILYEQYF.

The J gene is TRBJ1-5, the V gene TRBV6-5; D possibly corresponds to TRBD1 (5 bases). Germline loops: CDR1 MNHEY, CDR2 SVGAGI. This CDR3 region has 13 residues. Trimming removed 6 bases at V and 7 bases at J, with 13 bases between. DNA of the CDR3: TGTGCCAGCAGCCCCCAGGGTCGGCAGCCCCAGCATTTT. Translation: CASSPQGRQPQHF.

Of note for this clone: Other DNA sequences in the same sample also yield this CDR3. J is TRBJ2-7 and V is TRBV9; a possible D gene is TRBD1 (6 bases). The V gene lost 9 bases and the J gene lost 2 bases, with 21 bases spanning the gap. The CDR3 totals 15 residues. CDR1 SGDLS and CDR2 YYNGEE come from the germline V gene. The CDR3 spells CAISFKQGTAYEQYF. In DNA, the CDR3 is TGTGCCATCAGTTTCAAGCAGGGGACGGCCTACGAGCAGTACTTC.

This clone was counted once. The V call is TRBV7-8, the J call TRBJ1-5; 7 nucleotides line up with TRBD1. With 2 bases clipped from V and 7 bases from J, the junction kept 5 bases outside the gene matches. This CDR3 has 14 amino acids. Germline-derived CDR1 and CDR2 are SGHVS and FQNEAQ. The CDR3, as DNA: TGTGCCAGCAGCTTAAACAGGGGTGGGCAGCCCCAGCATTTT. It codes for CASSLNRGGQPQHF.

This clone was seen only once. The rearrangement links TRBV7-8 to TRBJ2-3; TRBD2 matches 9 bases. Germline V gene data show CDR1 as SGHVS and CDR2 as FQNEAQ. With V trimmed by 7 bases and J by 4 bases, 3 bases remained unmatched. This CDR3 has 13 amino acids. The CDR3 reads CASTRGGADTQYF. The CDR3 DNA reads TGTGCCAGCACCCGCGGGGGGGCAGATACGCAGTATTTT.

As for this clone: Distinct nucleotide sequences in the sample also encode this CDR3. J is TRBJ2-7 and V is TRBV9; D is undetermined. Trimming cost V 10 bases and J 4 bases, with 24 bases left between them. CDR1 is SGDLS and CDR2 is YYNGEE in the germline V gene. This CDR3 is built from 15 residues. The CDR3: CACFFRQKTAYEQYF. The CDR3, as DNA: TGTGCCTGTTTTTTCAGGCAGAAGACGGCATACGAGCAGTACTTC.

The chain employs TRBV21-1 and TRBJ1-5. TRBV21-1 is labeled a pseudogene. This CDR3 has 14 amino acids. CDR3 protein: CASSMGAGGQPQHF. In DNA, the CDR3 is TGTGCCAGCAGCATGGGAGCGGGAGGTCAGCCCCAGCATTTT.

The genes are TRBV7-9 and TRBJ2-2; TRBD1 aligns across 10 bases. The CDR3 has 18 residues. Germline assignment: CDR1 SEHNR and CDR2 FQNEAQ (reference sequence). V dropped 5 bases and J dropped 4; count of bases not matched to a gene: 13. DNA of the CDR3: TGTGCCAGCAGCCCCACCGGACAGGGGGTGATTAGCACCGGGGAGCTGTTTTTT. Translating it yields CASSPTGQGVISTGELFF.

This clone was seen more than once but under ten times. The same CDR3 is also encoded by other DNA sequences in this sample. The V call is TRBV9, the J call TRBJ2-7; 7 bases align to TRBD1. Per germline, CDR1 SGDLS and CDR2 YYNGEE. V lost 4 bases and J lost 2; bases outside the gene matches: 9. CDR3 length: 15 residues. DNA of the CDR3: TGTGCCAGCAGCATCAAACAGGGGACGGCCTACGAGCAGTACTTC. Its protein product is CASSIKQGTAYEQYF.

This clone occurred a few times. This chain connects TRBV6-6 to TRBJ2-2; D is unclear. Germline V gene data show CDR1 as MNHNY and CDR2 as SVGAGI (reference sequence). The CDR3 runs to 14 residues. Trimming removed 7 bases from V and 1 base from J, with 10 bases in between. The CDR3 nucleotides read TGTGCCAGCAACCTTGGCAGGAACACCGGGGAGCTGTTTTTT. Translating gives CASNLGRNTGELFF.

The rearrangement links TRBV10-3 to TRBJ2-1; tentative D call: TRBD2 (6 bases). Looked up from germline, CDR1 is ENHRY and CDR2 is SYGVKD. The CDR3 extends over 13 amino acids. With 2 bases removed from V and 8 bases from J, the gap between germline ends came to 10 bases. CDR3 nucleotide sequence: TGTGCCATCAGTGAGGACTCGGGAGATGAGCAGTTCTTC. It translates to CAISEDSGDEQFF.

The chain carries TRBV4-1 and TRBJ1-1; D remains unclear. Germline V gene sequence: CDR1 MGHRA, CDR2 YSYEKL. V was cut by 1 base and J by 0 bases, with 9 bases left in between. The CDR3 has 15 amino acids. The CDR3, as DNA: TGCGCCAGCAGCCAAGCCTGGCGGCTGAACACTGAAGCTTTCTTT. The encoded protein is CASSQAWRLNTEAFF.

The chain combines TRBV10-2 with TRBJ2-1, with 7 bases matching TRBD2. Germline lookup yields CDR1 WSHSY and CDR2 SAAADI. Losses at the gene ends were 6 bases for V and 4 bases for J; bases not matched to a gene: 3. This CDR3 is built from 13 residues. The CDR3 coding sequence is TGCGCCAGCAGAGCGGGACTTTACAATGAGCAGTTCTTC. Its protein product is CASRAGLYNEQFF.

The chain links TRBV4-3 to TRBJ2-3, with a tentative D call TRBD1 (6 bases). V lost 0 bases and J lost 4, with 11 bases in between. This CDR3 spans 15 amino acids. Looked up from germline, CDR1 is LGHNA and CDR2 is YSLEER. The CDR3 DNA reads TGCGCCAGCAGCCAAGAAAACAGGGAGTCAGATACGCAGTATTTT. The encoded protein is CASSQENRESDTQYF.

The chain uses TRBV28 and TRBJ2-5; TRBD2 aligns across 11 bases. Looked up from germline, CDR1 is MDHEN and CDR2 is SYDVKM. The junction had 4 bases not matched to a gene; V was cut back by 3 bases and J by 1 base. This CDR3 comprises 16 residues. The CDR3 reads CASSFTSGGFQETQYF. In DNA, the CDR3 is TGTGCCAGCAGTTTCACTAGCGGGGGTTTCCAAGAGACCCAGTACTTC.

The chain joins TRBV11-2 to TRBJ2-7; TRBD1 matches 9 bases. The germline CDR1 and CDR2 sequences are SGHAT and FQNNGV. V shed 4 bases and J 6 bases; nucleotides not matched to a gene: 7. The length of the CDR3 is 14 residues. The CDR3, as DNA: TGTGCCAGCAGCTCGGGGACAGGGAGCTTCGAGCAGTACTTC. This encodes CASSSGTGSFEQYF.

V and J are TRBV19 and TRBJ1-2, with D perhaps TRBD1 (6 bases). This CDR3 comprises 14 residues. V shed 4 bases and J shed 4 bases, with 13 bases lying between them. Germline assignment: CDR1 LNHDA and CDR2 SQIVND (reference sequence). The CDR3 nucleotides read TGTGCCAGTAGTAGGGCAGGGGAGTCCTATGGCTACACCTTC. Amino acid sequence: CASSRAGESYGYTF.

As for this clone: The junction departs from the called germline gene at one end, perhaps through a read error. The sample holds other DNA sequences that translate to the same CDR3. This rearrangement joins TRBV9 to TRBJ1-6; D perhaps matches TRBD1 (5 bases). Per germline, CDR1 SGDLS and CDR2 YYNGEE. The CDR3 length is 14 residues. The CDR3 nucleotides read TGTGCCAGCAGCTTGACAGTATCTAATTCCCCCCTCCACTTT. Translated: CASSLTVSNSPLHF.

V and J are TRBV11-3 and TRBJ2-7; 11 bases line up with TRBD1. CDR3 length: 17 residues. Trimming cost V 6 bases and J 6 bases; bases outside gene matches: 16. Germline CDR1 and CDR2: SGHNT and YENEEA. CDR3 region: CASRDPPGGQGALEQYF. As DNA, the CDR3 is TGTGCCAGCAGAGACCCCCCTGGCGGACAGGGGGCTCTCGAGCAGTACTTC.

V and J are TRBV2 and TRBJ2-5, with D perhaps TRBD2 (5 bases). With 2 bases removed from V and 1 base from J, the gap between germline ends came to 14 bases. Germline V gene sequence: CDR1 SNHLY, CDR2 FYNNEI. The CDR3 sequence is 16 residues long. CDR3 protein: CASSESDARGQETQYF. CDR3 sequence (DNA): TGTGCCAGCAGTGAATCTGACGCCCGGGGCCAAGAGACCCAGTACTTC.

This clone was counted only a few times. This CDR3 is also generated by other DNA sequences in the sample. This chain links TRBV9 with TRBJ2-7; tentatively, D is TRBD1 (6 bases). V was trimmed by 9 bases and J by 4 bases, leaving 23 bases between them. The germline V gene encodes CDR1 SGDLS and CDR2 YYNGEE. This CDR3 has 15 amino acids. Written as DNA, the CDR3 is TGTGCCATTAGTTTCGGGCAGGGGACGGCATACGAGCAGTACTTC. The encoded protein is CAISFGQGTAYEQYF.